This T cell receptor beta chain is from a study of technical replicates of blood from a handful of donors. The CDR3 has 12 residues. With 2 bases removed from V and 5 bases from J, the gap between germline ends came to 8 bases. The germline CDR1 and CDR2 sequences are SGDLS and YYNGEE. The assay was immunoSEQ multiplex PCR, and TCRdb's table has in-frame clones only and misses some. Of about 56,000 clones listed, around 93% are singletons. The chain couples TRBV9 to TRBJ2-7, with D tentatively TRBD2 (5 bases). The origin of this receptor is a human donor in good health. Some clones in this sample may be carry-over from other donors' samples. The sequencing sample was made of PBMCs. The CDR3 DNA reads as TGTGCCAGCAGCGTCGGAGGAGACGAGCAGTACTTC. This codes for CASSVGGDEQYF.